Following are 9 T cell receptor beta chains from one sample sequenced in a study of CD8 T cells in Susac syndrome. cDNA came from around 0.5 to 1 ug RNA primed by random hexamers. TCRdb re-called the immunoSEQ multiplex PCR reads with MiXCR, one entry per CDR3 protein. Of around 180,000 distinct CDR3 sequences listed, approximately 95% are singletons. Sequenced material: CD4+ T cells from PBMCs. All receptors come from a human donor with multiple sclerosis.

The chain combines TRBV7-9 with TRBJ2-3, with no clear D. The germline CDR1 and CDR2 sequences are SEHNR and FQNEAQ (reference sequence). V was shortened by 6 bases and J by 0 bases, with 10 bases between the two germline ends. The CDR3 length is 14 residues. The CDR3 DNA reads TGTGCCAGCAGTCCGTCGGGCAGCACAGATACGCAGTATTTT. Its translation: CASSPSGSTDTQYF.

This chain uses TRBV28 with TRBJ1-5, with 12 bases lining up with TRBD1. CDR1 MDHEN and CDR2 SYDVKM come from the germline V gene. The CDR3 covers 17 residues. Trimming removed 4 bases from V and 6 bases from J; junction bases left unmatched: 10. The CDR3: CASSSGQGAGVSQPQHF. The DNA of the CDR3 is TGTGCCAGCAGTTCGGGACAGGGGGCCGGAGTAAGTCAGCCCCAGCATTTT.

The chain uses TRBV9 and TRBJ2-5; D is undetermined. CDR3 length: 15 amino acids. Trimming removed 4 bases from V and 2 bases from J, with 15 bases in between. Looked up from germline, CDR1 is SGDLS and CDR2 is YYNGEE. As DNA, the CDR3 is TGTGCCAGCAGCACCGGCTCCAATCCGCAAGAGACCCAGTACTTC. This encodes CASSTGSNPQETQYF.

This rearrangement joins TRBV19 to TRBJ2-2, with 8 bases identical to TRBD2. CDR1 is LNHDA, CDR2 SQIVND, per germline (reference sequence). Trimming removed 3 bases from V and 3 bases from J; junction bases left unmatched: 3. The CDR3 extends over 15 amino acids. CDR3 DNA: TGTGCCAGTAGTATGCCCGGGAGGGACACCGGGGAGCTGTTTTTT. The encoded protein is CASSMPGRDTGELFF.

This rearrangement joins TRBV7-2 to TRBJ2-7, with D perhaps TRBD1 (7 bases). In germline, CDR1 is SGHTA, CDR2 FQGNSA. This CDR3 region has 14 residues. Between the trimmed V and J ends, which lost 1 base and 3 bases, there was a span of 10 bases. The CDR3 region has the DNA TGTGCCAGCAGCTTAGTGCAGGGGGGCTACGAGCAGTACTTC. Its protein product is CASSLVQGGYEQYF.

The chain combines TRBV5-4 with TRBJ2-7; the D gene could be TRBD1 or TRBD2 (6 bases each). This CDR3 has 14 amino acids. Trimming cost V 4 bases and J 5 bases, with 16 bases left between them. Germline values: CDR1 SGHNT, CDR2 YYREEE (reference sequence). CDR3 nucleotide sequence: TGTGCCAGCAGCGCCAAGATTGGGGGGCACGAGCAGTACTTC. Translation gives CASSAKIGGHEQYF.

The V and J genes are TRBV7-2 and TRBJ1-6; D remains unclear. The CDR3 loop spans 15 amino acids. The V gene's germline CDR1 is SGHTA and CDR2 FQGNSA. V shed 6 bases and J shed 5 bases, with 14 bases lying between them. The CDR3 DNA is TGTGCCAGCAGTAGATCAGACGGAGATAATTCACCCCTCCACTTT. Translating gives CASSRSDGDNSPLHF. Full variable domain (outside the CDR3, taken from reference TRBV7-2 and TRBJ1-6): GAGVSQSPSNKVTEKGKDVELRCDPISGHTALYWYRQSLGQGLEFLIYFQGNSAPDKSGLPSDRFSAERTGGSVSTLTIQRTQQEDSAVYLCASSRSDGDNSPLHFGNGTRLTVT.

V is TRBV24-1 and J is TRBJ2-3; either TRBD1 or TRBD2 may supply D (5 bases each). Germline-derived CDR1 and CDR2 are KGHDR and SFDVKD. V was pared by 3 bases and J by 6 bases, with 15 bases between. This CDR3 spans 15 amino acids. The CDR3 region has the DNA TGTGCCACCAGTGATCCGGGACCCGTAGCCGATACGCAGTATTTT. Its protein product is CATSDPGPVADTQYF.

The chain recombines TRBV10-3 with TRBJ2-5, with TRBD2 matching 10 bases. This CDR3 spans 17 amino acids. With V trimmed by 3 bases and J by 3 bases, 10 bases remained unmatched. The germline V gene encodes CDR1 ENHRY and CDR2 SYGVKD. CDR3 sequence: CAISDRSSGGLEETQYF. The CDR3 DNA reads TGTGCCATCAGTGATAGGTCTAGCGGGGGCCTGGAAGAGACCCAGTACTTC.